This T cell receptor beta chain was captured by sequencing in a study of blood T cells in healthy people across ages. General study findings and limits: The long-lived group displayed more naive CD4+ cells, plus higher diversity, than the aged donors did.

The germline V gene has CDR1 KGHSH and CDR2 LQKENI. Trimming removed 0 bases at V and 1 base at J, with 12 bases between. The CDR3 consists of 16 residues. Combining a sample-barcoded 5' primer with a J-beta primer mix, a second PCR ran for 7 to 11 cycles. Each cDNA molecule was tagged by a template-switch adaptor that had 12 random nucleotides. Each sample yielded at least 2.5 million CDR3-containing paired-end reads. A single record per CDR3 protein comes from TCRdb applying MiXCR to the 5' RACE reads. Among about 640,000 distinct CDR3 sequences, roughly three fifths were seen once, and the ten largest hold roughly 34%. On this clonotype itself: Its antigen is unknown.

The V and J genes are TRBV18 and TRBJ2-5, with unresolved D. This sequence originates from a man aged 60 to 69 in good health. Sequences were obtained from blood. CDR3 loop: CASSPPFVYRQETQYF. DNA of the CDR3: TGTGCCAGCTCACCACCGTTCGTCTACCGCCAAGAGACCCAGTACTTC.